Each of the 29 T cell receptor beta chains below was sequenced from the same sample in a study of tumor and adjacent non-tumor tissue in lung cancer. TCRbeta libraries were built with three rounds of nested PCR, modified from ARM-PCR. Using its own MiXCR run on the multiplex PCR reads, TCRdb lists one record per CDR3 protein. Of about 85,000 distinct CDR3 sequences in the sample, around three fifths are singletons; the top ten hold 15%. RNA was extracted from bulk tissue without any cell sorting. Sequencing was carried out using lung tumor tissue. The origin of the receptors is a man in his sixties or seventies with non-small cell lung cancer.

In regard to this clonotype: A read error is likely, as this CDR3 ends without the conserved phenylalanine or tryptophan. Here the CDR3 DNA reads TGTGCCAGCAGCTTCACTAGTGGGAGGGCGGATGAGCAGTTCTTA. This gives the protein CASSFTSGRADEQFL. V is TRBV11-2 and J is TRBJ2-1, with TRBD2 matching over 7 bases. Looked up from germline, CDR1 is SGHAT and CDR2 is FQNNGV. J was trimmed by 8 bases and V by 3 bases; bases with no gene match: 10. The CDR3 runs 15 residues.

As concerns this clonotype: One end of the junction varies from germline; a read error may be responsible. The rearrangement joins TRBV29-1 to TRBJ2-5; D perhaps matches TRBD1 (6 bases). The CDR3 has 14 amino acids. Germline lookup yields CDR1 SQVTM and CDR2 ANQGSEA. CDR3 region: CNVQVQGYQETQYF. The CDR3 region has the DNA TGTAACGTCCAAGTTCAGGGGTACCAAGAGACCCAGTACTTC.

A word on this clonotype: Because the CDR3 is missing its conserved closing phenylalanine or tryptophan, this is likely a read error. In DNA form, the CDR3 reads TGTGTCAGCAGCCCCCGGGACAGGGTTTCTGAGACCCAGTACCTC. Translation: CVSSPRDRVSETQYL. The gene calls are TRBV11-1 and TRBJ2-5, with 9 bases that match TRBD1. The CDR3 consists of 15 residues. The germline V gene encodes CDR1 SGHAT and CDR2 FQDESV (reference sequence).

This clonotype was seen many times. The chain links TRBV6-6 to TRBJ2-5; 7 bases are a match to TRBD1. This CDR3 is built from 14 residues. Germline loops: CDR1 MNHNY, CDR2 SVGAGI (reference sequence). Trimming at V came to 1 base and at J to 2 bases, leaving 1 base not matched to a gene. CDR3 loop: CASSYLGQQETQYF. CDR3 nucleotides: TGTGCCAGCAGTTACTTGGGACAGCAAGAGACCCAGTACTTC.

The rearrangement uses TRBV14 and TRBJ2-4; tentative D call: TRBD1 (6 bases). The germline V gene encodes CDR1 SGHDN and CDR2 FVKESK. This CDR3 spans 14 amino acids. The V end was cut by 6 bases, the J end by 0 bases, with 9 bases between. CDR3 coding DNA: TGTGCCAGCAGTGACAGGCGAGCCAAAAACATTCAGTACTTC. Its translation: CASSDRRAKNIQYF.

A few counts support this clonotype. The genes are TRBV29-1 and TRBJ2-2, with D unresolved. V lost 7 bases, J lost 2 bases, and 5 bases lay in between. This CDR3 is built from 11 residues. Germline CDR1 and CDR2: SQVTM and ANQGSEA. CDR3 in DNA: TGCAGCGCCGAAAACACCGGGGAGCTGTTTTTT. Protein product: CSAENTGELFF.

This clonotype was seen at least ten times. This chain uses TRBV12-3 or TRBV12-4 with TRBJ2-1, with D perhaps matching TRBD1 (6 bases). Trimming removed 4 bases at V and 7 bases at J, with 17 bases between. CDR3 length equals 15 residues. The CDR3 sequence is CASSSGTRRRNEQFF. In DNA, the CDR3 is TGTGCCAGCAGTTCGGGGACACGTCGGAGGAATGAGCAGTTCTTC.

The chain has TRBV10-2 and TRBJ2-5, with TRBD2 as a possible D gene (6 bases). Germline loops: CDR1 WSHSY, CDR2 SAAADI. V lost 10 bases and J 7 bases, leaving 22 bases between the germline ends. CDR3 length equals 14 residues. The CDR3 coding sequence is TGCGCCAATTGGGGGGTCAGGGCGGAAGCGACCCAGTACTTC. It yields the protein CANWGVRAEATQYF.

Worth noting for this clonotype: A junction boundary mismatches the germline segment, possibly from a read error. The chain uses TRBV6-1 and TRBJ1-1, with a possible D match to TRBD1 (5 bases). CDR3 length equals 13 residues. The V gene's germline CDR1 is MNHNS and CDR2 SASEGT. This CDR3 reads CTSTLERGMPAFF. In DNA form, the CDR3 reads TGTACCAGCACCTTAGAAAGGGGTATGCCGGCTTTCTTT.

Comment on this clonotype: The germline gene is not matched at one end of the junction; a read error may be the cause. The chain couples TRBV5-1 to TRBJ1-2; possibly TRBD1 for D (6 bases). The germline V gene encodes CDR1 SGHRS and CDR2 YFSETQ. The CDR3 consists of 15 residues. The CDR3 sequence: CASSPDSYPNYGYNF. DNA of the CDR3: TGCGCCAGCAGCCCGGACAGTTATCCTAACTATGGCTACAACTTC.

Worth noting for this clonotype: A read error may account for a junction end that differs from germline. The rearrangement links TRBV29-1 to TRBJ2-7; D is possibly TRBD1 or TRBD2 (6 bases each). Germline CDR1 and CDR2: SQVTM and ANQGSEA. The CDR3 extends over 12 amino acids. The CDR3 DNA reads as TGCAGCGGGGGGGCAGGAGTCTACGAGCAGTATTTC. Translated, it gives CSGGAGVYEQYF.

Of note for this clonotype: This CDR3 fails to terminate in the conserved phenylalanine or tryptophan, so it likely reflects a read error. The DNA is left out, because the CDR3 cannot be placed on it with certainty; the CDR3 is given as TCRdb lists it. The chain links TRBV28 to TRBJ1-1. The CDR3 region is 15 residues in length, termini included. Germline CDR1 reads MDHEN; CDR2 reads SYDVKM. This CDR3 reads CASYSGLFYGAEAFI.

The V call is TRBV11-2, the J call TRBJ2-1; 11 bases align to TRBD2. From germline, CDR1 is SGHAT and CDR2 FQNNGV. The CDR3 covers 20 residues. The V segment lost 9 bases and the J segment 6 bases; nucleotides outside the gene matches: 25. For the CDR3, the DNA is TGTGCCAGTAGTCTCCGGGGGGGGGCAGGGAGACTAGCGGGGTTCAATGAGCAGTTCTTC. As protein: CASSLRGGAGRLAGFNEQFF.

In this sample, this clonotype turned up a few times. A much bigger clone sits one base away, suggesting this may be a read error. This chain joins TRBV10-2 and TRBJ2-5; tentative D call: TRBD1 (6 bases). The V gene lost 8 bases and the J gene lost 4 bases, with 14 bases spanning the gap. Germline-derived CDR1 and CDR2 are WSHSY and SAAADI. The CDR3 spans 13 residues. The CDR3: CASGGQLRETQYF. The CDR3 DNA is TGCGCCAGCGGTGGACAGCTCCGAGAGACCCAGTACTTC.

As concerns this clonotype: Germline and junction disagree at one end, which may indicate a read error. The CDR3 DNA is TGTACCAGCAGCCCCCAACGGGGGATGTTCTTC. Translated: CTSSPQRGMFF. The genes are TRBV7-9 and TRBJ2-1; tentatively, D is TRBD2 (6 bases). CDR3 length equals 11 residues. The germline CDR1 and CDR2 sequences are SEHNR and FQNEAQ (reference sequence).

The genes are TRBV6-6 and TRBJ2-3, with D maybe TRBD1 (5 bases). The CDR3 loop spans 16 amino acids. The V gene's germline CDR1 is MNHNY and CDR2 SVGAGI (reference sequence). V was cut by 6 bases and J by 8 bases, with 24 bases left in between. CDR3 nucleotides: TGTGCCAGCAGACCCCGGACGGGTGTTGGGGCAGGTACGCAGTATTTT. Protein: CASRPRTGVGAGTQYF.

This clonotype occurred many times. J is TRBJ2-4 and V is TRBV6-5; perhaps TRBD2 as D (5 bases). CDR3 length: 15 residues. Germline V lookup: CDR1 MNHEY, CDR2 SVGAGI. Between the trimmed V and J ends, which lost 3 bases and 1 base, there was a span of 10 bases. The DNA for the CDR3 is TGTGCCAGCAGTTATGAGAGGAGGGCCAAAAACATTCAGTACTTC. This encodes CASSYERRAKNIQYF.

This clonotype has only one observation. This chain connects TRBV2 to TRBJ1-1; D uncertain. Per germline, CDR1 SNHLY and CDR2 FYNNEI. This CDR3 is built from 14 residues. Trimming shortened V by 4 bases and J by 5 bases, and 14 bases separated the two germline ends. The CDR3 is CASSVAQRNTEAFF. Written as DNA, the CDR3 is TGTGCCAGCAGTGTGGCGCAGCGGAATACTGAAGCTTTCTTT.

As to this clonotype: An end of the junction differs from the germline gene, which may be a read error. V is TRBV29-1 and J is TRBJ2-1; maybe TRBD1 (5 bases). Germline CDR1 SQVTM, CDR2 ANQGSEA. The CDR3 spans 13 residues. The CDR3 sequence: CSIEYRPAGEQFF. DNA of the CDR3: TGCAGCATTGAGTACAGGCCCGCCGGTGAGCAGTTCTTC.

The V gene is TRBV11-2, the J gene TRBJ2-3; a weak D match, TRBD2 (5 bases). The CDR3 spans 17 residues. Germline V CDR1 and CDR2: SGHAT, FQNNGV. Trimming cost V 3 bases and J 2 bases, with 18 bases left between them. In nucleotides, the CDR3 is TGTGCCAGCAGCTTGACAAGGACGAGGGTCTTCACAGATACGCAGTATTTT. Amino acids: CASSLTRTRVFTDTQYF.

On this clonotype itself: This could be a read error, since a much larger clone is one nucleotide away. The gene calls are TRBV29-1 and TRBJ1-2; no firm D call. CDR3 length equals 12 residues. CDR1 is SQVTM, CDR2 ANQGSEA, per germline. The V and J ends lost 5 bases and 1 base respectively, with 8 bases between them. The CDR3 loop is CSVMWDNYGYTF. CDR3 sequence (DNA): TGCAGCGTTATGTGGGATAACTATGGCTACACCTTC.

The J gene is TRBJ2-7, the V gene TRBV20-1; D may be TRBD2 (5 bases). CDR1 DFQATT and CDR2 SNEGSKA come from the germline V gene (reference sequence). The CDR3 runs to 14 residues. V gave up 8 bases and J gave up 3 bases, with 20 bases separating them. The chain's CDR3 is CSTIVLASSYEQYF. Here the CDR3 DNA reads TGCAGTACAATAGTTCTCGCTAGCAGCTACGAGCAGTACTTC.

This clonotype has more than one count but fewer than ten. The chain couples TRBV20-1 to TRBJ2-7, with 9 bases lining up with TRBD2. The CDR3 consists of 16 residues. CDR1 and CDR2 (germline): DFQATT, SNEGSKA (reference sequence). The V segment lost 1 base and the J segment 2 bases; nucleotides outside the gene matches: 9. This CDR3 is CSARGALSGGPYEQYF. Written as DNA, the CDR3 is TGCAGTGCTAGAGGAGCTTTGAGCGGGGGGCCCTACGAGCAGTACTTC.

Only one count was recorded for this clonotype. The chain has TRBV11-3 and TRBJ2-1; tentatively, D is TRBD2 (5 bases). The germline V gene has CDR1 SGHNT and CDR2 YENEEA. The V and J ends lost 9 bases and 5 bases respectively, with 20 bases between them. The CDR3 sequence is 15 residues long. CDR3 sequence: CASSVGRGTNNEQFF. The CDR3 nucleotides read TGTGCCAGTAGCGTAGGTCGGGGAACTAACAATGAGCAGTTCTTC.

V gene TRBV5-4 combines with J gene TRBJ1-1; D unclear. The CDR3 extends over 12 amino acids. Germline CDR1 and CDR2: SGHNT and YYREEE (reference sequence). Trimming shortened V by 8 bases and J by 7 bases, and 15 bases separated the two germline ends. In nucleotides, the CDR3 is TGTGCCAGTTTTCAGGTGAATAATGAAGCTTTCTTT. Translated: CASFQVNNEAFF.

About this clonotype itself: An end of the junction differs from the germline gene, which may be a read error. The chain employs TRBV6-1 and TRBJ2-7, with a possible D match to TRBD1 (5 bases). Per the germline V gene, CDR1 is MNHNS and CDR2 is SASEGT. This CDR3 has 14 residues. CDR3 in amino acids: CTSSADKGSSGQYF. In DNA form, the CDR3 reads TGTACCAGCAGTGCGGACAAGGGCAGTAGTGGGCAGTACTTC.

The chain uses TRBV11-1 and TRBJ2-5; no definite D call. Germline CDR1 reads SGHAT; CDR2 reads FQDESV (reference sequence). The CDR3 has 14 residues. As DNA, the CDR3 is TGTACCAACAGCCGGACGCCTCGAAGGGAGACCCAGTACTTC. Its translation: CTNSRTPRRETQYF.

For this clonotype: This may be a read error: a much more frequent sequence differs by one nucleotide. The chain carries TRBV5-1 and TRBJ2-2; D is unresolved. The CDR3 loop spans 14 amino acids. The germline gives CDR1 SGHRS, CDR2 YFSETQ. The V end lost 4 bases, the J end lost 4 bases, and 11 bases lay between the germline ends. CDR3 residues: CASSQDPSTGELFF. CDR3 bases: TGCGCCAGCAGCCAGGACCCGAGCACCGGGGAGCTGTTTTTT.

Notes on this clonotype: The junction departs from the called germline gene at one end, perhaps through a read error. V and J are TRBV11-3 and TRBJ2-1; 9 nucleotides agree with TRBD1. This CDR3 is 15 amino acids long. In germline, CDR1 is SGHNT, CDR2 YENEEA. CDR3 sequence: CTSSLDRGAYNEQFF. CDR3 DNA: TGTACCAGCAGCTTAGACAGGGGGGCCTACAATGAACAGTTCTTC.